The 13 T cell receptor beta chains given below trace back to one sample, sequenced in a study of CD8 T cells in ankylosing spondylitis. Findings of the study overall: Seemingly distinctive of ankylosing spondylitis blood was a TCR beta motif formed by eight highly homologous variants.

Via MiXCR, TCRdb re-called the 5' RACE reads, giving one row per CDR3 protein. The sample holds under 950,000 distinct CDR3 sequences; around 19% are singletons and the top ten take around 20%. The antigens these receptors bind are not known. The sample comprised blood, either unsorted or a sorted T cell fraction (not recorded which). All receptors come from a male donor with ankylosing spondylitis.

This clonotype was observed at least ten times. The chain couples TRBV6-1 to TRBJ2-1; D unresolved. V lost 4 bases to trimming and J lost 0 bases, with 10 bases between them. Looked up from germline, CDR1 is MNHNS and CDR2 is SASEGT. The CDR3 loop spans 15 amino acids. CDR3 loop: CASSVDESSYNEQFF. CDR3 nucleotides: TGTGCCAGCAGTGTTGACGAGAGCTCCTACAATGAGCAGTTCTTC.

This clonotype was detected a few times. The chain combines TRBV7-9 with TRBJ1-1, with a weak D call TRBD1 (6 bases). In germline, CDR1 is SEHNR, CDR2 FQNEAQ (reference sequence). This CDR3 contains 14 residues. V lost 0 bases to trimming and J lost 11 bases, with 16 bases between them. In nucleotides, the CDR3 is TGTGCCAGCAGCTTAGCGACCAACAGGGAGAGGGCTTTCTTT. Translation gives CASSLATNRERAFF.

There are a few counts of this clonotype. The CDR3 protein is CASSSLEEGLNEKLFF. As DNA, the CDR3 is TGTGCCAGCAGTTCCCTTGAGGAGGGCCTTAATGAAAAACTGTTTTTT. The chain has TRBV12-3 or TRBV12-4 and TRBJ1-4; D not certain. The CDR3 totals 16 residues. Deletions cut 4 bases from V and 4 bases from J, with 16 bases between.

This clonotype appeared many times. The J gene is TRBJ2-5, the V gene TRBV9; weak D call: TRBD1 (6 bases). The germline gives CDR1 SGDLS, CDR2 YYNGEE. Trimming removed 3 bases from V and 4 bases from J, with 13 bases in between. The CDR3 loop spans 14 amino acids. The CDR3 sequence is CASSDTGIGETQYF. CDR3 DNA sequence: TGTGCCAGCAGCGACACAGGGATAGGAGAGACCCAGTACTTC.

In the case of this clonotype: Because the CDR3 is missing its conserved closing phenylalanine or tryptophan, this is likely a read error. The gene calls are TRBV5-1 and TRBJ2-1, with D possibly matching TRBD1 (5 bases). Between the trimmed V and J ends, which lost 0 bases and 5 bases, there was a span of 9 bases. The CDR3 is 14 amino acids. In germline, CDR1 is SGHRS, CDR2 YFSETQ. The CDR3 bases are TGCGCCAGCAGCTTGGTGGGGCGGAACAATGAGCAGTTCCTC. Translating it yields CASSLVGRNNEQFL.

The CDR3 is CSAPPGHLNTEAFF. CDR3 in DNA: TGCAGTGCTCCCCCGGGACATTTGAACACTGAAGCTTTCTTT. V is TRBV20-1 and J is TRBJ1-1, with D maybe TRBD1 (6 bases). V lost 5 bases to trimming and J lost 0 bases, with 13 bases between them. Germline values: CDR1 DFQATT, CDR2 SNEGSKA (reference sequence). The CDR3 contains 14 residues.

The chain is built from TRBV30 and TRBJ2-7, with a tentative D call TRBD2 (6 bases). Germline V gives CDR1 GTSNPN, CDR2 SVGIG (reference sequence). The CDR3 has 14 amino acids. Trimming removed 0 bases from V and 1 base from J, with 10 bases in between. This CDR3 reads CAWSVAGGSYEQYF. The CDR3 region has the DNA TGTGCCTGGAGTGTTGCCGGGGGATCCTACGAGCAGTACTTC.

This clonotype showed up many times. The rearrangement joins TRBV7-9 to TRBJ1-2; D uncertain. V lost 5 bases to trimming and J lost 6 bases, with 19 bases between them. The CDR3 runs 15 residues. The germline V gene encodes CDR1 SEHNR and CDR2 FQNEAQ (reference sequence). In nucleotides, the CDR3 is TGTGCCAGCAGCCCAGAGAAACTCCTTAAGCATGGCTACACCTTC. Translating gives CASSPEKLLKHGYTF.

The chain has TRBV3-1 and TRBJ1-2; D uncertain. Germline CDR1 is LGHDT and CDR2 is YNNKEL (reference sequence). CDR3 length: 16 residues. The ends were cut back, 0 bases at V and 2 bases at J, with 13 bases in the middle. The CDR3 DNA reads TGTGCCAGCAGCCAAGATGGCGGAGGACTAAACTATGGCTACACCTTC. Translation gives CASSQDGGGLNYGYTF.

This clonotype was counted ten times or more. DNA for the CDR3: TGTGCCACCAGTCGCCGGGACAGTAGCACAGATACGCAGTATTTT. Residues: CATSRRDSSTDTQYF. J is TRBJ2-3 and V is TRBV24-1; 7 bases are a match to TRBD1. The CDR3 covers 15 residues. Germline loops: CDR1 KGHDR, CDR2 SFDVKD. V lost 6 bases and J lost 0; bases outside the gene matches: 5.

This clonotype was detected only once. This CDR3 reads CASSPRGGSNEKLFF. Written as DNA, the CDR3 is TGCGCCAGCAGCCCTAGGGGGGGATCTAATGAAAAACTGTTTTTT. The chain is built from TRBV4-1 and TRBJ1-4; D perhaps matches TRBD1 (6 bases). The CDR3 sequence is 15 residues long. The V end was cut by 4 bases, the J end by 3 bases, with 12 bases between. Germline lookup yields CDR1 MGHRA and CDR2 YSYEKL.

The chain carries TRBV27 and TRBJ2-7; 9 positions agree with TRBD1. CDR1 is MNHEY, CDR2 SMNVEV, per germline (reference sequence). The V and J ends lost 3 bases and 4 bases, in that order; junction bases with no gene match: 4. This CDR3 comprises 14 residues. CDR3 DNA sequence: TGTGCCAGCAGTTTCAAGGGACAGGGTTACGAGCAGTACTTC. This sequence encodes CASSFKGQGYEQYF.

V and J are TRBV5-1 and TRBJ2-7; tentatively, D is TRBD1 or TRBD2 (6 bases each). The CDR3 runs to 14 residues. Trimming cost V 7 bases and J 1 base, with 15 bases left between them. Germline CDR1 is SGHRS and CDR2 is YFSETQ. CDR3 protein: CASRNRGQSYEQYF. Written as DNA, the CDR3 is TGCGCCAGCCGAAACCGGGGGCAATCCTACGAGCAGTACTTC.